This T cell receptor beta chain was sequenced in a study of T-cell memory formation after mild COVID-19. This clonotype showed up many times. What it binds is unknown. Findings and limits, study-wide: Certain responding clones were present in pre-infection memory, suggesting participation of cross-reactive memory.

TCRdb called the 5' RACE reads again in MiXCR, with one record for every CDR3 protein. The data contain around 300,000 distinct CDR3 sequences, approximately 7.6% of them singletons. CDR1 is SEHNR, CDR2 FQNEAQ, per germline (reference sequence). This CDR3 region has 14 residues. The V and J ends lost 2 bases and 2 bases respectively, with 9 bases between them. The sequence was obtained from a man younger than 30 who had mild COVID-19 (a few samples of this study predate the infection). Cell type and time point are not known. V and J are TRBV7-9 and TRBJ1-1, with D possibly TRBD1 on 6 matching bases. What was sequenced was PBMCs or a T cell subset sorted from them (not recorded which). This CDR3 reads CASSLNRENTEAFF. CDR3 coding DNA: TGTGCCAGCAGCTTAAACAGGGAAAACACTGAAGCTTTCTTT.